The sequence of this TCR beta chain was determined in a study of shared clonotypes between healthy human individuals. Study-wide points: Sharing across four donors was highest in naive CD4 (approximately 5%) and lowest in memory CD8 (around 0.4%).

A note on this clone: What it recognizes is unknown.

In the source study's methods: Because ImmunoSEQ provided only junction sequences with no quality scores, the filtering differed. Some clones are missing from TCRdb's copy, which holds only in-frame ones; the method was immunoSEQ multiplex PCR. V and J calls and clone size come straight from that table; D and trimming were deduced from the DNA. This sample has over a million clones, with around 98% found just once. The CD4+ fraction was divided into a CD45RA+ naive subset and a CD45RA-negative memory subset. Sequenced material: naive CD4+ T cells sorted from blood. Regarding subset: CD45RA+ positively selected. This clonotype was obtained from a man aged 25-40 years in good health.

CDR3 sequence (DNA): TGTGCCAGCTCATTCACAGGCCCCGAGGGCTACACCTTC. This encodes CASSFTGPEGYTF. This chain links TRBV18 with TRBJ1-2; maybe TRBD1 (5 bases). Germline CDR1 is KGHSH and CDR2 is LQKENI. Trimming took off 5 bases at V and 8 bases at J, with 15 bases between the two ends. CDR3 length equals 13 residues.